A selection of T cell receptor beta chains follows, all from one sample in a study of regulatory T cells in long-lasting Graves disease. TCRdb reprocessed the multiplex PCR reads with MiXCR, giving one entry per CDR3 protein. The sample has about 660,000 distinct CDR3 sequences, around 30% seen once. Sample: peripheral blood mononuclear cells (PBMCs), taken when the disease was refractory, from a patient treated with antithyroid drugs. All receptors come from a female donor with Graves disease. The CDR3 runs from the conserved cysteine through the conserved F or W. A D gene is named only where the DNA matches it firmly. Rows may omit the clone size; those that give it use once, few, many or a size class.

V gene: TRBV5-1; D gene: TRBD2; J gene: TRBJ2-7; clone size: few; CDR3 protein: CASSLEGGRDYEQYF; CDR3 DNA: TGCGCCAGCAGCTTGGAGGGCGGGAGGGACTACGAGCAGTACTTC
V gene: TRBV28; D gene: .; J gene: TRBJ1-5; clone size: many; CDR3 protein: CASSFSVSNQPQHF; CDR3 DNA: TGTGCCAGCAGTTTTAGCGTTAGCAATCAGCCCCAGCATTTT
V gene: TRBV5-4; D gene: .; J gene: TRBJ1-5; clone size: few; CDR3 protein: CASSPQPQHF; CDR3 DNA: TGTGCCAGCAGCCCACAGCCCCAGCATTTT
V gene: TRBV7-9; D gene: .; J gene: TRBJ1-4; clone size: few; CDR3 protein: CASSFLQGTNEKLFF; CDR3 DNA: TGTGCCAGCAGCTTCCTACAGGGTACTAATGAAAAACTGTTTTTT
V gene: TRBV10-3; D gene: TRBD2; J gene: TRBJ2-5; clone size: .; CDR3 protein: CAIKAGLGETQYF; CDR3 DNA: TGTGCCATCAAGGCGGGACTAGGGGAGACCCAGTACTTC
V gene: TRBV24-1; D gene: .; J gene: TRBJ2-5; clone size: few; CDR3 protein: CASRRGGRVAETQYF; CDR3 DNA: TGTGCCTCCCGGCGAGGGGGAAGGGTGGCAGAGACCCAGTACTTC
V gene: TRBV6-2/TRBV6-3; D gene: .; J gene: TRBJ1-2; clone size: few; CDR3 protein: CASTKLGERYTF; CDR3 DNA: TGTGCCAGCACCAAATTGGGGGAACGCTACACCTTC
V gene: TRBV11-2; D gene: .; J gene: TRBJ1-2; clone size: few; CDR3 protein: CASSSRTNYGYTF; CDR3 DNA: TGTGCCAGCAGCTCCAGGACTAACTATGGCTACACCTTC
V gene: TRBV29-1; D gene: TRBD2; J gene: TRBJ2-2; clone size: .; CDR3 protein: CSVVTSGDTGELFF; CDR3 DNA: TGCAGCGTTGTCACTAGCGGGGACACCGGGGAGCTGTTTTTT
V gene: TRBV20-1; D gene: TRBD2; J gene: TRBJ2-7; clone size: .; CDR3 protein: CSASGTSGNYEQYF; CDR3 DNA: TGCAGTGCGTCCGGGACTAGCGGGAACTACGAGCAGTACTTC
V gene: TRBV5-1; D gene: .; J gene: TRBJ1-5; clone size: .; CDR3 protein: CASSLDPRSYSNQPQHF; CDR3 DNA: TGCGCCAGCAGCTTGGATCCCAGATCTTATAGCAATCAGCCCCAGCATTTT
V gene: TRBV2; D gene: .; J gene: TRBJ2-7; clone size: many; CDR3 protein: CASMLAAYEQYF; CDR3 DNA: TGTGCCAGCATGTTAGCCGCCTACGAGCAGTACTTC
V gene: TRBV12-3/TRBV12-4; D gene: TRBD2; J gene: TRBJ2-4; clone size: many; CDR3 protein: CASSLTSGKNIQYF; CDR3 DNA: TGTGCCAGCAGTTTGACTAGCGGGAAAAACATTCAGTACTTC
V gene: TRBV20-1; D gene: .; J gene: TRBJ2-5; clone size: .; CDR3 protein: CSARAGSQLETQYF; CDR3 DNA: TGCAGTGCTAGGGCAGGGTCTCAATTGGAGACCCAGTACTTC
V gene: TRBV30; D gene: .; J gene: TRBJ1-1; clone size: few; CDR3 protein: CAWRQVMNTEAFF; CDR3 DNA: TGTGCCTGGAGACAGGTCATGAACACTGAAGCTTTCTTT
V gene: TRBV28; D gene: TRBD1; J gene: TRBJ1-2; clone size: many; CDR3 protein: CASSQNRGRRNYGYTF; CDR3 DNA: TGTGCCAGCAGTCAAAACAGGGGGCGCCGGAACTATGGCTACACCTTC